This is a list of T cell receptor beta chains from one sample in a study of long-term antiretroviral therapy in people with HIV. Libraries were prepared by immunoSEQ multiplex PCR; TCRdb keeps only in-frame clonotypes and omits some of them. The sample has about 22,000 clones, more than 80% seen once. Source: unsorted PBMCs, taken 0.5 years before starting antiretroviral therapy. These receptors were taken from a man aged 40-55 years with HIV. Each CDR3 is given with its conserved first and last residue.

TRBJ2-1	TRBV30	CAWSVTSRNEQFF
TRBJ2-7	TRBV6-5	CASISLADEQYF
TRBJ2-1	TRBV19	CASSTGRDWNNEQFF
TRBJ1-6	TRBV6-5	CASSYPGPNSPLHF
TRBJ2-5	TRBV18	CASSPRVRETQYF
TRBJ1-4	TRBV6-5	CASSKGLIGEKLFF
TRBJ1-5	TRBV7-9	CASSLGGPGLQPQHF
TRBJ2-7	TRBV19	CASSSGTGYYEQYF
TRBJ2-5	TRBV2	CASSGDGLLSETQYF
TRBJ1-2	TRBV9	CASSEGQGNYGYTF
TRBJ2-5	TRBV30	CAWSVGETQYF
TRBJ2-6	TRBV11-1	CASTQGPPSGANVLTF
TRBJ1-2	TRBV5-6	CASSFGGQAGYTF
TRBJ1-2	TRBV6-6	CASIPREQGRFSGYTF
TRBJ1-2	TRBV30	CAWSSIGANYGYTF
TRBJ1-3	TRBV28	CASSLSGTGNGNTIYF
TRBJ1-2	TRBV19	CASSIGMAGYTF
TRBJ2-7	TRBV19	CASSLGQGAAAYEQYF
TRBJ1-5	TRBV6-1	CASSDPTRGGNQPQHF
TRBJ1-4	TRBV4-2	CASTTLGGTNEKLFF
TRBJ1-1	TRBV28	CAGRGGGGYTEAFF
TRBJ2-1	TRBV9	CASSPRQVGGYNEQFF
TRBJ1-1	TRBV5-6	CASSFLNTEAFF
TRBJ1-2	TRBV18	CASSQQTGGDGYTF
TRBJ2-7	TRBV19	CASRRQGVSQAYEQYF
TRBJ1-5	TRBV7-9	CASRQGNQPQHF
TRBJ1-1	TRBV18	CASSPFAGKGTEAFF
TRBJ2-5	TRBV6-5	CASSSPTGGDGTQYF
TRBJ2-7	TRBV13	CASSQRGTGDGQYF
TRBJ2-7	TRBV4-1	CASSQQGNLLAGSYEQYF
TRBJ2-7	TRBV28	CASSLLGYEQYF
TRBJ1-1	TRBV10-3	CATLSRGEAFF
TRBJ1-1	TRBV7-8	CASSFIGQANTEAFF
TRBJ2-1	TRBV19	CACQGRSSYNEQFF
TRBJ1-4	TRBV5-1	CASSPGTGNEKLFF
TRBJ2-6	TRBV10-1	CASSELTVEIHLTF
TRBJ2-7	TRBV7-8	CASSLAFRQTSYEQYF
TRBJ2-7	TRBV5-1	CASSAGQGSYEQYF
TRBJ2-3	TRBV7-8	CASSSGGRTDTQYF
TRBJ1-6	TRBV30	CAWSSPGAGASSYNSPLHF
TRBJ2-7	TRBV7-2	CASSPQGGAYEQYF
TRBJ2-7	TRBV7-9	CASSFTGYEQYF
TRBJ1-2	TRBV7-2	CASSSGQGSRNGYTF
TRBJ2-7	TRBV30	CAWSVPTGNYEQYF
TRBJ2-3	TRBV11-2	CASSPGTGFPDTQYF
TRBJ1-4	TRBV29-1	CSVRQGKEKLFF
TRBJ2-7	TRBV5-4	CASSYGDRGHEQYF
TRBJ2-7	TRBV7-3	CASSLTARTIYEQYF
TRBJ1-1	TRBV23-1	CASSSMRAAEAFF
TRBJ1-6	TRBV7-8	CASSLVIGNSPLHF